This passage covers 10 T cell receptor beta chains from one sample sequenced in a study of blood T cell repertoires in COVID-19. TCRdb's copy holds only in-frame clones and misses some; the assay was immunoSEQ multiplex PCR. Found here are approximately 250,000 clones, around 90% of them singletons; the top ten hold approximately 10%. The specimen was peripheral blood. All receptors derive from a woman in her 70s with COVID-19, enrolled during active disease.

The chain links TRBV7-9 to TRBJ1-1, with 7 bases identical to TRBD1. The V segment lost 1 base and the J segment 3 bases; nucleotides outside the gene matches: 5. The germline V gene encodes CDR1 SEHNR and CDR2 FQNEAQ (reference sequence). CDR3 size: 15 residues. CDR3 sequence: CASSLVTGTDTEAFF. CDR3 DNA: TGTGCCAGCAGCTTAGTGACAGGGACGGACACTGAAGCTTTCTTT. The full variable domain, in which reference TRBV7-9 and TRBJ1-1 provide the parts outside the CDR3, is DTGVSQNPRHKITKRGQNVTFRCDPISEHNRLYWYRQTLGQGPEFLTYFQNEAQLEKSRLLSDRFSAERPKGSFSTLEIQRTEQGDSAMYLCASSLVTGTDTEAFFGQGTRLTVV.

The gene calls are TRBV5-6 and TRBJ2-7; 9 nucleotides agree with TRBD1. The V segment lost 4 bases and the J segment 6 bases; nucleotides outside the gene matches: 11. CDR3 size: 15 residues. Germline V lookup: CDR1 SGHDT, CDR2 YYEEEE. The CDR3 sequence is CASSQSGTGKVEQYF. The CDR3 nucleotides are TGTGCCAGCAGCCAGTCCGGGACAGGGAAGGTCGAGCAGTACTTC.

The chain is built from TRBV5-4 and TRBJ1-5, with 7 bases lining up with TRBD1. The CDR3 sequence is 15 residues long. V shed 0 bases and J 4 bases; nucleotides not matched to a gene: 4. Per germline, CDR1 SGHNT and CDR2 YYREEE (reference sequence). The CDR3 nucleotides are TGTGCCAGCAGCTTGGGACAGGGCCAGAATCAGCCCCAGCATTTT. Encoded protein: CASSLGQGQNQPQHF.

This clone was seen a single time. This chain uses TRBV20-1 with TRBJ2-7; 9 bases align to TRBD2. V trimming: 3 bases; J trimming: 7 bases; junction bases outside the gene matches: 10. CDR3 size: 14 residues. Per germline, CDR1 DFQATT and CDR2 SNEGSKA (reference sequence). CDR3 sequence: CSASEGGRVKEQYF. The DNA of the CDR3 is TGCAGTGCTAGTGAGGGCGGGAGGGTAAAAGAGCAGTACTTC.

This clone was seen a single time. A read error may explain this, as a much larger clone is one base away. This chain uses TRBV27 with TRBJ2-3; 13 bases are shared with TRBD2. The CDR3 contains 19 residues. Germline V gives CDR1 MNHEY, CDR2 SMNVEV (reference sequence). CDR3 bases: TGTGCCTGCAGTCCCCTCCCCGGGACTAGCGGGGTTAGCACAGATACGCAGTATTTT. This gives the protein CACSPLPGTSGVSTDTQYF.

This clone was counted once. The chain uses TRBV2 and TRBJ2-5; 12 bases agree with TRBD2. This CDR3 has 16 amino acids. From germline, CDR1 is SNHLY and CDR2 FYNNEI. The V segment lost 7 bases and the J segment 4 bases; nucleotides outside the gene matches: 10. The CDR3 sequence: CASKGGLAGFGETQYF. DNA for the CDR3: TGTGCCAGCAAGGGTGGACTAGCGGGATTCGGAGAGACCCAGTACTTC.

The rearrangement uses TRBV2 and TRBJ2-2, with 8 nucleotides matching TRBD1. Germline CDR1 SNHLY, CDR2 FYNNEI. The length of the CDR3 is 15 residues. V was clipped by 6 bases and J by 2 bases; unmatched bases: 5. The CDR3 DNA sequence: TGTGCCAGCAGCGGACAGGGACGAAACACCGGGGAGCTGTTTTTT. Translated, it gives CASSGQGRNTGELFF.

The chain combines TRBV28 with TRBJ1-2; weak D call: TRBD1 (6 bases). Germline-derived CDR1 and CDR2 are MDHEN and SYDVKM. This CDR3 has 13 residues. Trimming removed 5 bases at V and 6 bases at J, with 13 bases between. CDR3 sequence (DNA): TGTGCCAGCAGTCGCGGGGGGGCTAATGGCTACACCTTC. Protein: CASSRGGANGYTF.

The chain joins TRBV25-1 to TRBJ1-1, with D possibly TRBD1 on 6 matching bases. This CDR3 spans 13 amino acids. Trimming took off 5 bases at V and 1 base at J, with 8 bases between the two ends. Germline V gives CDR1 MGHDK, CDR2 SYGVNS. CDR3 coding DNA: TGTGCCAGCAGTCCCAGGGGGAACACTGAAGCTTTCTTT. Amino acid sequence: CASSPRGNTEAFF.

This chain joins TRBV19 and TRBJ1-1; the D gene is possibly TRBD1 (6 bases). The CDR3 length is 11 residues. V dropped 4 bases and J dropped 11 bases, with 11 bases sitting between them. Per the germline V gene, CDR1 is LNHDA and CDR2 is SQIVND (reference sequence). CDR3 loop: CASSSGQKAFF. DNA of the CDR3: TGTGCCAGTAGTAGCGGACAGAAGGCTTTCTTT.